This T cell receptor beta chain was found in a study of T cells after yellow fever vaccination. Germline V gene lookup returns CDR1 MNHEY and CDR2 SVGEGT. The junction had 5 bases not matched to a gene; V was cut back by 6 bases and J by 2 bases. The CDR3 runs to 16 residues. The TCR cDNA carried a universal primer site and UMIs from 5'RACE template switching. A single record per CDR3 protein comes from TCRdb applying MiXCR to the 5' RACE reads. The data show 280,000 or so distinct CDR3 sequences, approximately 10% seen once. This clonotype was found a few times. The specimen was CD4+ T cells sorted from PBMCs, collected 5 days after the yellow fever booster vaccination. The chain recombines TRBV6-2 or TRBV6-3 with TRBJ1-5; 12 nucleotides align to TRBD1. This receptor was taken from a man in his late teens or twenties who received the YFV17D yellow fever vaccine. CDR3 residues: CASRGDRGRGNQPQHF. CDR3 sequence (DNA): TGTGCCAGCAGGGGGGACAGGGGGCGCGGCAATCAGCCCCAGCATTTT.